This entry features one TCR beta chain sequence. This specimen belongs to a study of blood T cell repertoires in COVID-19. Study-level information: Sites across the United States, Italy and Spain contributed samples from acute and convalescent COVID-19. T cells, B-cell-depleted T cells, or PBMCs provided the cDNA or gDNA that served as material.

Trimming took off 1 base at V and 4 bases at J, with 10 bases between the two ends. Germline loops: CDR1 LGHNA, CDR2 YNFKEQ. The CDR3 sequence is 14 residues long. As originally analysed: Reference gene primer amplification gave nucleated cell count estimates. Sequenced by immunoSEQ multiplex PCR; TCRdb stores in-frame clones only, minus some. Clonal size and the V and J genes are those of that table, whereas D and trimming came from the DNA. The sample lists about 55,000 clones; roughly 89% were seen once. The sequence was collected from a man of 80 years or more with acute or convalescent COVID-19. The chain combines TRBV4-2 with TRBJ1-2; D is undetermined. The sequenced sample was peripheral blood. The CDR3 DNA reads TGTGCCAGCAGCCAAGCGGTGGGAGGCTATGGCTACACCTTC. Protein: CASSQAVGGYGYTF.